These 24 T cell receptor beta chains share one sample of origin, sequenced in a study of blood T cell repertoires in COVID-19. Using immunoSEQ multiplex PCR, the repertoire was profiled, and TCRdb retains in-frame clones only, with some absent. Of over 300,000 clones in the sample, around 85% were seen once. Sequenced sample: PBMCs or T cells enriched from blood (not recorded which). The origin of the receptors is a man aged 25-45 years who had recovered from COVID-19.

The V and J genes are TRBV7-3 and TRBJ2-7, with a tentative D call TRBD1 (6 bases). Germline V CDR1 and CDR2: SGHTA, FQGTGA. The length of the CDR3 is 13 residues. The V end lost 2 bases, the J end lost 5 bases, and 10 bases lay between the germline ends. The CDR3 protein is CASSLGQLNEQYF. CDR3 DNA: TGTGCCAGCAGCTTAGGACAGCTGAACGAGCAGTACTTC.

J is TRBJ1-2 and V is TRBV15, with TRBD1 as a possible D gene (6 bases). V was shortened by 0 bases and J by 4 bases, with 21 bases between the two germline ends. CDR1 is LNHNV and CDR2 is YYDKDF in the germline V gene (reference sequence). The CDR3 is made up of 18 amino acids. The CDR3 is CATSRDVRQGRTGYGYTF. CDR3 DNA: TGTGCCACCAGCAGAGACGTCAGGCAGGGGCGTACGGGCTATGGCTACACCTTC.

The chain carries TRBV5-1 and TRBJ1-4; D gene uncertain. In germline, CDR1 is SGHRS, CDR2 YFSETQ. The germline V and J ends were trimmed by 1 base and 5 bases, with 6 bases remaining between them. The length of the CDR3 is 13 residues. The CDR3 region is CASSLSQNEKLFF. Here the CDR3 DNA reads TGCGCCAGCAGCTTGTCTCAGAATGAAAAACTGTTTTTT.

The V call is TRBV1, the J call TRBJ2-5; TRBD2 reflects the table's D call only, with no check against the DNA. TRBV1 is a recognized pseudogene. This CDR3 region has 13 residues. The chain's CDR3 is CTSSQDFQETQYF. DNA for the CDR3: TGCACCAGCAGCCAAGACTTCCAAGAGACCCAGTACTTC.

The J gene is TRBJ2-3, the V gene TRBV30, with 9 bases identical to TRBD2. J lost 3 bases, V lost 5 bases, and 3 bases had no gene match. This CDR3 has 13 residues. The germline V gene encodes CDR1 GTSNPN and CDR2 SVGIG (reference sequence). The CDR3 DNA follows: TGTGCCTGGGAGACTAGCGGTACAGATACGCAGTATTTT. Protein sequence: CAWETSGTDTQYF.

V is TRBV25-1 and J is TRBJ1-3, with 8 bases aligning to TRBD1. Trimming took 6 bases from V and 0 from J; bases not matched to a gene: 4. Germline V CDR1 and CDR2: MGHDK, SYGVNS. CDR3 length: 15 amino acids. CDR3 in DNA: TGTGCCAGCAGAGACGACAGGGGCTCTGGAAACACCATATATTTT. It specifies CASRDDRGSGNTIYF.

The chain carries TRBV7-2 and TRBJ2-1, with 7 bases matching TRBD1. The CDR3 sequence is 15 residues long. Trimming took 5 bases from V and 1 from J; bases not matched to a gene: 5. Germline CDR1 and CDR2: SGHTA and FQGNSA. The CDR3 reads CASSEPGQSYNEQFF. CDR3 coding DNA: TGTGCCAGCAGCGAACCGGGACAGTCCTACAATGAGCAGTTCTTC.

The chain recombines TRBV11-2 with TRBJ2-5, with 9 bases that match TRBD2. This CDR3 has 19 amino acids. Germline V gives CDR1 SGHAT, CDR2 FQNNGV. The V segment lost 3 bases and the J segment 2 bases; nucleotides outside the gene matches: 16. The CDR3: CASSLRSGGLPRLQETQYF. In DNA form, the CDR3 reads TGTGCCAGCAGCTTGAGGAGCGGGGGGTTACCCAGACTGCAAGAGACCCAGTACTTC.

The genes are TRBV9 and TRBJ2-5; 10 bases are a match to TRBD1. Trimming at V came to 3 bases and at J to 3 bases, leaving 5 bases not matched to a gene. The germline gives CDR1 SGDLS, CDR2 YYNGEE. The CDR3 has 15 amino acids. In DNA form, the CDR3 reads TGTGCCAGCAGCGGAGCCGGGACAGGGGAAGAGACCCAGTACTTC. It codes for CASSGAGTGEETQYF.

V gene TRBV6-5 combines with J gene TRBJ1-2, with 7 nucleotides matching TRBD1. The CDR3 is made up of 12 amino acids. The V segment lost 8 bases and the J segment 7 bases; nucleotides outside the gene matches: 7. Germline lookup yields CDR1 MNHEY and CDR2 SVGAGI. CDR3 region: CASLTGMGGYTF. The CDR3 DNA sequence: TGTGCCAGCCTGACAGGGATGGGTGGCTACACCTTC.

This sequence joins TRBV6-6 and TRBJ2-7; 7 nucleotides line up with TRBD2. The V and J ends lost 6 bases and 2 bases, in that order; junction bases with no gene match: 7. The CDR3 extends over 14 amino acids. Germline V gene lookup returns CDR1 MNHNY and CDR2 SVGAGI (reference sequence). The CDR3 loop is CASRASGETYEQYF. CDR3 nucleotide sequence: TGTGCCAGCAGAGCGAGCGGGGAGACCTACGAGCAGTACTTC.

This rearrangement joins TRBV6-4 to TRBJ2-2; 11 nucleotides agree with TRBD2. This CDR3 region has 15 residues. V lost 5 bases to trimming and J lost 7 bases; unmatched junction nucleotides: 6. The germline gives CDR1 MRHNA, CDR2 SNTAGT. CDR3 in amino acids: CASSLAGGTSGELFF. The DNA of the CDR3 is TGTGCCAGCAGTCTAGCGGGGGGAACCAGCGGGGAGCTGTTTTTT.

The chain couples TRBV5-6 to TRBJ1-5, with D possibly being TRBD1 (6 bases). The V gene's germline CDR1 is SGHDT and CDR2 YYEEEE. Trimming left V 2 bases short and J 4 bases short, with 13 bases between. CDR3 length equals 15 residues. The CDR3: CASSLTGTSNQPQHF. The CDR3 bases are TGTGCCAGCAGCTTAACCGGGACAAGTAATCAGCCCCAGCATTTT.

The table lists this clone with a count of one. The genes are TRBV5-8 and TRBJ1-1; weak D call: TRBD1 (6 bases). The CDR3 covers 13 residues. Germline V gene data show CDR1 as SGHTS and CDR2 as YDEGEE. V was cut by 6 bases and J by 12 bases, with 21 bases left in between. In DNA form, the CDR3 reads TGTGCCAGCACAGAGTCAGGGGTGGGGGTGACTTTCTTT. The encoded protein is CASTESGVGVTFF.

DNA for the CDR3: TGTGCCAGCAGCCAAAACAACTCACCCCTCCACTTT. Translated, it gives CASSQNNSPLHF. The chain is built from TRBV3-1 (or the pseudogene TRBV3-2) and TRBJ1-6; D ambiguous. V was pared by 2 bases and J by 10 bases, with 6 bases between. CDR1 and CDR2 (germline): LGHDT, YNNKEL (reference sequence). The CDR3 has 12 amino acids.

The CDR3 DNA follows: TGTGCCAGCAGCTTTCGACGGAGCTCTGGAAACACCATATATTTT. Its protein is CASSFRRSSGNTIYF. This chain links TRBV5-6 with TRBJ1-3; D remains ambiguous. Per germline, CDR1 SGHDT and CDR2 YYEEEE. CDR3 size: 15 residues. V lost 2 bases, J lost 0 bases, and 9 bases lay in between.

The J gene is TRBJ1-2, the V gene TRBV4-1; weak D call: TRBD1 (5 bases). The CDR3 consists of 15 residues. The V and J ends lost 2 bases and 1 base respectively, with 11 bases between them. Looked up from germline, CDR1 is MGHRA and CDR2 is YSYEKL. CDR3 sequence reads: CASSQYQGGNYGYTF. CDR3 nucleotides: TGCGCCAGCAGCCAATATCAGGGCGGTAACTATGGCTACACCTTC.

About this clone itself: Other DNA sequences of this sample code for an identical CDR3. The rearrangement uses TRBV5-1 and TRBJ1-1, with 7 nucleotides matching TRBD1. The germline gives CDR1 SGHRS, CDR2 YFSETQ. This CDR3 is built from 14 residues. V lost 0 bases, J lost 2 bases, and 1 base stayed unmatched. CDR3: CASSLDRGNTEAFF. For the CDR3, the DNA is TGCGCCAGCAGCTTGGACAGGGGAAACACTGAAGCTTTCTTT. The full variable domain, rest sourced from reference TRBV5-1 and TRBJ1-1, is KAGVTQTPRYLIKTRGQQVTLSCSPISGHRSVSWYQQTPGQGLQFLFEYFSETQRNKGNFPGRFSGRQFSNSRSEMNVSTLELGDSALYLCASSLDRGNTEAFFGQGTRLTVV.

The table lists this clone with a count of one. This rearrangement joins TRBV29-1 to TRBJ2-3, with D unclear. V was shortened by 3 bases and J by 5 bases, with 15 bases between the two germline ends. The CDR3 is made up of 14 amino acids. The germline V gene encodes CDR1 SQVTM and CDR2 ANQGSEA. The CDR3 bases are TGCAGCGTTGAGGTGAGCGTTCGAGGAGATACGCAGTATTTT. This sequence encodes CSVEVSVRGDTQYF.

The gene calls are TRBV5-4 and TRBJ2-4; 9 bases agree with TRBD1. The CDR3 sequence is 14 residues long. The V gene's germline CDR1 is SGHNT and CDR2 YYREEE (reference sequence). The V gene end was trimmed by 5 bases and the J gene end by 5 bases; junction bases not matched to a gene: 5. The CDR3 bases are TGTGCCAGCAGTAACACAGGGGGCCAAAACATTCAGTACTTC. It codes for CASSNTGGQNIQYF.

The chain recombines TRBV6-5 with TRBJ2-4; D perhaps matches TRBD1 (6 bases). Germline CDR1 and CDR2: MNHEY and SVGAGI. The CDR3 runs 14 residues. Trimming left V 6 bases short and J 8 bases short, with 17 bases between. The CDR3 here is CASRRAGVADIQYF. The CDR3 DNA is TGTGCCAGCAGAAGAGCAGGGGTCGCGGACATTCAGTACTTC.

J is TRBJ2-5 and V is TRBV6-2 or TRBV6-3; D is unresolved. The CDR3 is 15 amino acids. The germline V and J ends were trimmed by 5 bases and 5 bases, with 18 bases remaining between them. Germline CDR1 is MNHEY and CDR2 is SVGEGT. The CDR3 sequence is CASSRPFRPGETQYF. CDR3 sequence (DNA): TGTGCCAGCAGTCGGCCCTTTCGGCCCGGGGAGACCCAGTACTTC.

The chain employs TRBV10-3 and TRBJ1-1; no firm D call. Trimming shortened V by 4 bases and J by 6 bases, and 9 bases separated the two germline ends. CDR1 is ENHRY and CDR2 is SYGVKD in the germline V gene. The CDR3 has 12 amino acids. CDR3 sequence: CAISAGNAEAFF. The CDR3 nucleotides read TGTGCCATCAGTGCAGGTAACGCTGAAGCTTTCTTT.

The gene calls are TRBV27 and TRBJ1-5; TRBD1 might be the D (6 bases). The CDR3 consists of 17 residues. Between the trimmed V and J ends, which lost 2 bases and 0 bases, there was a span of 14 bases. Germline V gene lookup returns CDR1 MNHEY and CDR2 SMNVEV (reference sequence). The CDR3, as DNA: TGTGCCAGCAGTTTAACCCCCAGGGGATATAGCAATCAGCCCCAGCATTTT. This translates into CASSLTPRGYSNQPQHF.